These 2 T cell receptor beta chains came from one sample sequenced in a study of control samples from healthy donors and cancer patients (dated by TCRdb to about 2020). The library came from the immunoSEQ multiplex PCR assay. TCRdb stores this immuneACCESS table with in-frame sequences only. Part of the clones is absent; in the studies checked, under half of the shortfall reflects unresolved V genes, and no reason is known for the rest. The table for this sample lists around 58,000 clones; roughly 87% of them were counted only once. The ten largest clones take up 3.5% to 4.5% of the sample. The sequenced sample consisted of blood. Source of these receptors: a man aged 50 to 60 in good health.

The rearrangement links TRBV19 to TRBJ1-5; D is ambiguous. Germline CDR1 LNHDA, CDR2 SQIVND (reference sequence). The CDR3 contains 13 residues. Trimming cost V 7 bases and J 4 bases, with 11 bases left between them. CDR3: CASTIAVNQPQHF. CDR3 DNA: TGTGCCAGTACTATTGCGGTAAATCAGCCCCAGCATTTT.

The J gene is TRBJ1-1, the V gene TRBV29-1, with unresolved D. Germline assignment: CDR1 SQVTM and CDR2 ANQGSEA. This CDR3 is 14 amino acids long. Trimming took off 5 bases at V and 5 bases at J, with 18 bases between the two ends. DNA for the CDR3: TGCAGCGTTTGGGATAACCGAGTAGGAACTGAAGCTTTCTTT. Protein product: CSVWDNRVGTEAFF.